The 26 T cell receptor beta chains given below trace back to one sample, sequenced in a study of radiotherapy plus CTLA-4 blockade in lung cancer. TCRdb's table, derived via immunoSEQ multiplex PCR, lists solely in-frame clones and lacks some. The profile shows some 110,000 clones, about 84% of them singletons. The source was peripheral blood, collected from a patient treated with radiotherapy plus ipilimumab. The receptor source for this set is a human donor with non-small cell lung cancer that progressed on radiotherapy plus ipilimumab. Some clones in this sample may be carry-over from other donors' samples.

The rearrangement uses TRBV19 and TRBJ2-5; no definite D call. Per the germline V gene, CDR1 is LNHDA and CDR2 is SQIVND (reference sequence). CDR3 length equals 12 residues. Trimming stripped 6 bases from V and 4 bases from J, with 9 bases between. CDR3 loop: CASRASGETQYF. Written as DNA, the CDR3 is TGTGCCAGTAGGGCCTCGGGAGAGACCCAGTACTTC.

The rearrangement uses TRBV7-3 and TRBJ2-6; D is unresolved. V was trimmed by 5 bases and J by 5 bases, leaving 7 bases between them. Germline loops: CDR1 SGHTA, CDR2 FQGTGA. This CDR3 comprises 13 residues. CDR3 loop: CASSPQRANVLTF. The CDR3 region has the DNA TGTGCCAGCAGCCCCCAGAGGGCCAACGTCCTGACTTTC.

This clone is a singleton in its sample. The chain recombines TRBV5-4 with TRBJ1-5; maybe TRBD1 (5 bases). Germline CDR1 reads SGHNT; CDR2 reads YYREEE (reference sequence). The CDR3 is 16 amino acids. V gave up 3 bases and J gave up 2 bases, with 15 bases separating them. The CDR3 sequence: CASSYRGAGGNQPQHF. The DNA for the CDR3 is TGTGCCAGCAGCTACAGAGGGGCGGGGGGCAATCAGCCCCAGCATTTT.

This clone came up once. This chain joins TRBV9 and TRBJ1-2; the match to TRBD1 covers 8 bases. The CDR3 is 15 amino acids. Germline V gene sequence: CDR1 SGDLS, CDR2 YYNGEE. J was trimmed by 4 bases and V by 3 bases; bases with no gene match: 8. The CDR3 nucleotides read TGTGCCAGCAGCGCGAGACAGGGGCTGAGCTATGGCTACACCTTC. This translates into CASSARQGLSYGYTF.

The chain uses TRBV5-6 and TRBJ1-2; unclear D gene. This CDR3 spans 14 amino acids. Per the germline V gene, CDR1 is SGHDT and CDR2 is YYEEEE. The germline V and J ends were trimmed by 0 bases and 2 bases, with 8 bases remaining between them. CDR3: CASSLDSKNYGYTF. DNA for the CDR3: TGTGCCAGCAGCTTGGACAGTAAAAACTATGGCTACACCTTC.

The CDR3 sequence is CASSWDRGADTIYF. As DNA, the CDR3 is TGTGCCAGCAGCTGGGACAGGGGTGCGGACACCATATATTTT. The V and J genes are TRBV5-6 and TRBJ1-3; TRBD1 aligns across 10 bases. CDR3 length: 14 amino acids. J lost 8 bases, V lost 3 bases, and 5 bases had no gene match. The germline gives CDR1 SGHDT, CDR2 YYEEEE.

The chain has TRBV5-8 and TRBJ1-5; weak D call: TRBD1 (6 bases). V lost 5 bases, J lost 8 bases, and 20 bases lay in between. Looked up from germline, CDR1 is SGHTS and CDR2 is YDEGEE. This CDR3 region has 15 residues. CDR3 bases: TGTGCCAGCAGGCGTTTTGGGGGCGAAGGGAAGCCCCAGCATTTT. Its translation: CASRRFGGEGKPQHF.

This clone was counted a few times. The chain carries TRBV13 and TRBJ2-7, with TRBD2 matching 9 bases. CDR1 is PRHDT, CDR2 FYEKMQ, per germline (reference sequence). The CDR3 consists of 15 residues. After removal of 5 bases from V and 6 bases from J, the junction contained 11 bases not matched to a gene. The CDR3 region is CASSRIKGLAFEQYF. The CDR3 DNA reads TGTGCCAGCAGCCGAATAAAGGGACTAGCTTTCGAGCAGTACTTC.

The CDR3 region has the DNA TGTGCCAGCAGTTACTCGATAGGACAACAGTTTGCGCAGTACTTC. Residues: CASSYSIGQQFAQYF. This sequence joins TRBV6-5 and TRBJ2-7, with D possibly being TRBD1 (5 bases). The V gene lost 0 bases and the J gene lost 9 bases, with 18 bases spanning the gap. CDR1 is MNHEY and CDR2 is SVGAGI in the germline V gene. This CDR3 contains 15 residues.

The chain recombines TRBV4-2 with TRBJ1-5; D uncertain. Trimming removed 2 bases from V and 5 bases from J, with 19 bases in between. CDR3 length: 17 amino acids. The germline V gene has CDR1 LGHNA and CDR2 YNFKEQ. CDR3 in DNA: TGTGCCAGCAGCCAAACTCTGGCTTGGGCGCGAGATCAGCCCCAGCATTTT. Its protein product is CASSQTLAWARDQPQHF.

V usage is TRBV19 and J usage is TRBJ1-3, with no clear D. This CDR3 contains 16 residues. Germline V gene sequence: CDR1 LNHDA, CDR2 SQIVND (reference sequence). The V and J ends lost 6 bases and 0 bases respectively, with 15 bases between them. The CDR3 sequence is CASSQTSFSSGNTIYF. The CDR3 DNA reads TGTGCCAGTAGCCAGACCAGCTTCTCCTCTGGAAACACCATATATTTT.

This clone was seen just once. The chain has TRBV11-2 and TRBJ1-6; no definite D call. Germline loops: CDR1 SGHAT, CDR2 FQNNGV. V was pared by 2 bases and J by 13 bases, with 12 bases between. This CDR3 is 13 amino acids long. CDR3 in amino acids: CASSLSWVYPLHF. Here the CDR3 DNA reads TGTGCCAGCAGCTTATCGTGGGTATACCCCCTCCACTTT.

This chain joins TRBV7-9 and TRBJ2-5; weak D call: TRBD2 (7 bases). The germline gives CDR1 SEHNR, CDR2 FQNEAQ (reference sequence). Trimming stripped 4 bases from V and 0 bases from J, with 12 bases between. The CDR3 runs to 15 residues. The CDR3: CASSWGGGYQETQYF. CDR3 DNA: TGTGCCAGCAGCTGGGGAGGGGGGTACCAAGAGACCCAGTACTTC.

The chain links TRBV5-4 to TRBJ2-2; 14 nucleotides line up with TRBD2. The CDR3 has 18 residues. The V and J ends lost 5 bases and 8 bases, in that order; junction bases with no gene match: 14. The germline V gene encodes CDR1 SGHNT and CDR2 YYREEE (reference sequence). The CDR3 loop reads CASSPGTSGGPSRGELFF. The CDR3, as DNA: TGTGCCAGCAGTCCCGGGACTAGCGGGGGCCCGAGTCGGGGGGAGCTGTTTTTT.

Here the CDR3 reads CASSYSGTPTGTQYF. The CDR3 coding sequence is TGTGCCAGCAGCTACTCCGGGACACCCACAGGGACCCAGTACTTC. The V gene is TRBV28, the J gene TRBJ2-5; possibly TRBD1 for D (6 bases). This CDR3 spans 15 amino acids. Germline lookup yields CDR1 MDHEN and CDR2 SYDVKM. V was pared by 6 bases and J by 7 bases, with 21 bases between.

This chain connects TRBV7-2 to TRBJ1-2; 7 bases fit TRBD1. Germline V gives CDR1 SGHTA, CDR2 FQGNSA. The CDR3 has 13 amino acids. V lost 2 bases, J lost 8 bases, and 5 bases stayed unmatched. The DNA of the CDR3 is TGTGCCAGCAGCTTAAGGCAGGGGGACGGCTACACCTTC. Residues: CASSLRQGDGYTF.

In this sample, this clone turned up a few times. The gene calls are TRBV10-2 and TRBJ2-7; D remains unclear. The CDR3 has 12 residues. Germline assignment: CDR1 WSHSY and CDR2 SAAADI. V lost 11 bases and J 2 bases, leaving 13 bases between the germline ends. CDR3 protein: CAASMGTYEQYF. In DNA, the CDR3 is TGCGCCGCCTCGATGGGGACCTACGAGCAGTACTTC.

This clone turned up a few times. This chain connects TRBV5-4 to TRBJ1-1, with a tentative D call TRBD1 (6 bases). CDR1 and CDR2 from the germline V gene are SGHNT and YYREEE (reference sequence). The CDR3 length is 16 residues. V was clipped by 4 bases and J by 0 bases, with 16 bases between them. For the CDR3, the DNA is TGTGCCAGCAGCAAAGCGGGGGCAGGGCTGAACACTGAAGCTTTCTTT. This gives the protein CASSKAGAGLNTEAFF.

This rearrangement joins TRBV4-3 to TRBJ2-5, with D possibly matching TRBD2 (5 bases). CDR1 is LGHNA and CDR2 is YSLEER in the germline V gene. Trimming pared 2 bases from V and 5 bases from J, leaving 12 bases between. CDR3 length: 14 amino acids. Here the CDR3 DNA reads TGCGCCAGCAGCCAAACGGGGTCTCGCGAGACCCAGTACTTC. This translates into CASSQTGSRETQYF.

This rearrangement joins TRBV4-3 to TRBJ2-5; D gene uncertain. The J call may not be correct, given that the DNA end is closer to TRBJ2-7. In germline, CDR1 is LGHNA, CDR2 YSLEER. The CDR3 covers 14 residues. The CDR3 region has the DNA TGCGCCAGCAGCCAAGGTCAGGCCTCCTACGAGCAGTACTTC. It translates to CASSQGQASYEQYF.

The V call is TRBV2, the J call TRBJ2-2; the match to TRBD1 covers 8 bases. There are 15 residues in the CDR3. The V gene's germline CDR1 is SNHLY and CDR2 FYNNEI. Germline trimming cut 5 bases from V and 4 bases from J; bases unmatched to any gene: 6. The CDR3 DNA is TGTGCCAGCAGTTCCTACAGGGGGAGCACCGGGGAGCTGTTTTTT. Residues: CASSSYRGSTGELFF.

In this sample, this clone turned up once. The chain is built from TRBV19 and TRBJ1-1; tentatively, D is TRBD1 (5 bases). The CDR3 is 16 residues long. CDR1 is LNHDA, CDR2 SQIVND, per germline (reference sequence). The ends were cut back, 7 bases at V and 4 bases at J, with 22 bases in the middle. The CDR3 loop is CASIGWSVFGGTEAFF. DNA of the CDR3: TGTGCCAGTATTGGCTGGTCGGTCTTCGGGGGCACTGAAGCTTTCTTT.

This clone was observed once. V and J are TRBV5-1 and TRBJ2-3; perhaps TRBD1 as D (6 bases). This CDR3 comprises 16 residues. The V end lost 0 bases, the J end lost 9 bases, and 20 bases lay between the germline ends. CDR1 is SGHRS, CDR2 YFSETQ, per germline. The DNA of the CDR3 is TGCGCCAGCAGCTTGGGTCTCAGGGGCTCTCAGGGGACGCAGTATTTT. It specifies CASSLGLRGSQGTQYF.

This chain joins TRBV5-1 and TRBJ2-7; 8 nucleotides match TRBD1. Trimming at V came to 1 base and at J to 3 bases, leaving 3 bases not matched to a gene. Germline V gene lookup returns CDR1 SGHRS and CDR2 YFSETQ. The CDR3 is 14 residues long. The CDR3 sequence is CASSLRTGNYEQYF. The CDR3 DNA follows: TGCGCCAGCAGCTTGCGGACAGGGAACTACGAGCAGTACTTC. The complete variable domain, with remaining parts taken from reference TRBV5-1 and TRBJ2-7, reads KAGVTQTPRYLIKTRGQQVTLSCSPISGHRSVSWYQQTPGQGLQFLFEYFSETQRNKGNFPGRFSGRQFSNSRSEMNVSTLELGDSALYLCASSLRTGNYEQYFGPGTRLTVT.

This chain links TRBV12-5 with TRBJ1-1, with TRBD1 matching over 9 bases. The V segment lost 1 base and the J segment 5 bases; nucleotides outside the gene matches: 2. Per germline, CDR1 LGHNT and CDR2 FRNRAP. The CDR3 loop spans 14 amino acids. CDR3 DNA sequence: TGTGCTAGTGGTTTGGACAGGGGGCGAACTGAAGCTTTCTTT. Translated, it gives CASGLDRGRTEAFF.

This clone was found once. CDR3 region: CASKFRTNRDGYTF. CDR3 in DNA: TGTGCCAGCAAGTTCCGGACAAACAGAGATGGCTACACCTTC. The chain is built from TRBV27 and TRBJ1-2, with a weak D call TRBD1 (5 bases). Between the trimmed V and J ends, which lost 7 bases and 6 bases, there was a span of 18 bases. The CDR3 sequence is 14 residues long. Germline-derived CDR1 and CDR2 are MNHEY and SMNVEV (reference sequence).